The rows below give T cell receptor beta chains drawn from one sample of a study of blood T cell repertoires in COVID-19. TCRdb keeps only in-frame clones here, not all; method: immunoSEQ multiplex PCR. The sample has about 210,000 clones, over 60% seen once. The sequenced sample consisted of peripheral blood. These receptors came from a woman aged 70-85 years with acute or convalescent COVID-19. Both conserved end residues are part of each CDR3.

J gene	V gene	CDR3 protein
TRBJ2-2	TRBV6-4	CASSDSDRNTGELFF
TRBJ2-5	TRBV27	CASSWTSGGETQYF
TRBJ2-5	TRBV5-1	CASVGLAGGNHAQETQYF
TRBJ1-6	TRBV25-1	CASRQANASPLHF
TRBJ2-7	TRBV11-2	CASSLGQSSYEQYF
TRBJ2-3	TRBV7-2	CASSKDIDTDTQYF
TRBJ1-1	TRBV5-1	CASSPYMNTEAFF
TRBJ2-1	TRBV5-4	CASSVGGGRQGNEQFF
TRBJ2-7	TRBV3-1/TRBV3-2	CASSHGLPGQGYEQYF
TRBJ1-5	TRBV6-5	CASRTGGEGNQPQHF
TRBJ1-1	TRBV12-5	CASGLEQGVEAFF
TRBJ2-5	TRBV30	CAWSDPSKSRPTRQYF
TRBJ2-7	TRBV7-9	CASSWVQGATYEQYF
TRBJ2-4	TRBV4-3	CASSTQLHDRQYF
TRBJ2-7	TRBV20-1	CSARQGYEQYF
TRBJ1-6	TRBV27	CASKRMAGLDSPLHF
TRBJ2-3	TRBV10-2	CASKTGAGADTQYF
TRBJ2-3	TRBV19	CASSQDRGTDTQYF
TRBJ1-2	TRBV5-1	CASGFQVGAQDGYTF
TRBJ2-1	TRBV7-6	CASSLEAGASSYNEQFF
TRBJ2-2	TRBV6-1	CASSEARAGPMWELFF
TRBJ2-2	TRBV7-2	CASSSRDRGAGELFF
TRBJ2-2	TRBV6-2/TRBV6-3	CASSYLRGDAGELFF